This TCR beta chain was sequenced during a study of identical twins. Regarding the study as a whole: Twin-shared out-of-frame alpha sequences showed excess low generation probability. Insertions were fewer in abundant cord blood beta clonotypes, whereas memory repertoires showed none of this pattern.

This clonotype occurred many times. Its cognate antigen is unknown. Template switching (which added a universal primer site) was used, and cDNA carried unique molecular identifiers. TCRdb reanalysed the 5' RACE reads using MiXCR and keeps one entry per CDR3 protein. The sample includes under 350,000 distinct CDR3 sequences, roughly 9.8% of them seen just once. Losses at the gene ends were 6 bases for V and 7 bases for J; bases not matched to a gene: 8. CDR3 length: 15 residues. These records were also assigned to another study, of yellow fever vaccine responses in identical twins.

V and J are TRBV12-3 or TRBV12-4 and TRBJ2-1, with 11 bases identical to TRBD2. The material sequenced was CD8+ T cells sorted from blood. The TCR sequence derives from a woman in her late teens or twenties in good health. CDR3 sequence (DNA): TGTGCCAGCAGCACACCGGGACTAGCGGAAAATGAGCAGTTCTTC. Protein: CASSTPGLAENEQFF.